The entry below gives a single T cell receptor beta chain sequence along with its context. This table comes from immunoSEQ multiplex PCR, and its TCRdb copy is limited to in-frame clones, with some not included. The data hold roughly 29,000 clones, with roughly 90% observed a single time. The data belong to a study of OX40 agonist ivuxolimab in advanced cancers. CDR3 length: 13 residues. Per germline, CDR1 SGHVS and CDR2 FNYEAQ. V was pared by 1 base and J by 8 bases, with 11 bases between. The sequence was obtained from an adult with an advanced solid tumor such as melanoma, head and neck, liver or kidney cancer. The sequences come from CD4+ or CD8+ T cells sorted from blood, collected in a trial of the OX40 agonist ivuxolimab. V gene TRBV7-6 combines with J gene TRBJ1-2; D is unclear. DNA for the CDR3: TGTGCCAGCAGCTTAGGGGAGGGAGGAGGCTACACCTTC. Translating it yields CASSLGEGGGYTF.